The clone carrying this T cell receptor beta chain was detected a few times. Its antigen remains unidentified. Using its own MiXCR run on the reads, TCRdb lists one record per CDR3 protein. The sample holds approximately 250,000 distinct CDR3 sequences, approximately 22% seen once. In germline, CDR1 is ENHRY, CDR2 SYGVKD. CDR3 size: 14 residues. V lost 3 bases, J lost 6 bases, and 14 bases lay in between. The data belong to a study of T cell repertoires in cytomegalovirus infection. Study-wide context: CMV infection plus the matching HLA type was flagged by public TCR beta signatures.

General study results and limits: Across the ex vivo response, the dominant clonotypes were HLA-C-restricted CMV-specific TCR beta clonotypes. Carriage of CMV together with the relevant HLA was identifiable through cumulative public TCR beta family frequency.

The material sequenced was CD8+ T cells from PBMCs. This clonotype was sampled from a human donor in good health (CMV status not recorded). Some clones in this sample may be carry-over from other donors' samples. The V call is TRBV10-3, the J call TRBJ1-1; D is ambiguous. Here the CDR3 reads CAISDPTPPPEAFF. The CDR3 DNA reads TGTGCCATCAGTGACCCCACACCACCACCTGAAGCTTTCTTT.